A single sample gave rise to the 8 T cell receptor beta chains below, sequenced in a study of blood T cell repertoires in COVID-19. Sequencing used immunoSEQ multiplex PCR; TCRdb keeps in-frame clones, though not all of them. In the table there are roughly 24,000 clones, roughly 71% of which are singletons. The specimen was peripheral blood. These receptors were taken from an elderly man with active or convalescent COVID-19.

The rearrangement joins TRBV10-2 to TRBJ1-1; possible D gene TRBD1, 5 bases. Looked up from germline, CDR1 is WSHSY and CDR2 is SAAADI. This CDR3 spans 14 amino acids. V was pared by 6 bases and J by 1 base, with 12 bases between. In DNA, the CDR3 is TGCGCCAGCAGGGACGCGACAGAGAACACTGAAGCTTTCTTT. Translation: CASRDATENTEAFF.

The V and J genes are TRBV6-4 and TRBJ2-7; the D gene is possibly TRBD2 (6 bases). Germline lookup yields CDR1 MRHNA and CDR2 SNTAGT. V was trimmed by 6 bases and J by 4 bases, leaving 10 bases between them. This CDR3 contains 12 residues. Here the CDR3 DNA reads TGTGCCAGCAGACTAGCCCCTTACGAGCAGTACTTC. Protein product: CASRLAPYEQYF.

The chain carries TRBV6-5 and TRBJ1-1, with D unclear. The germline CDR1 and CDR2 sequences are MNHEY and SVGAGI. This CDR3 region has 13 residues. V shed 8 bases and J shed 2 bases, with 12 bases lying between them. The DNA of the CDR3 is TGTGCCAGCGCGCGGGGTAAAAACACTGAAGCTTTCTTT. It translates to CASARGKNTEAFF.

This clone has only one observation. The genes are TRBV19 and TRBJ2-1, with D maybe TRBD1 (6 bases). V was clipped by 5 bases and J by 8 bases, with 16 bases between them. CDR1 is LNHDA, CDR2 SQIVND, per germline (reference sequence). The CDR3 is made up of 14 amino acids. CDR3 loop: CASSPRARGDEQFF. Written as DNA, the CDR3 is TGTGCCAGTAGTCCCCGGGCCAGGGGTGATGAGCAGTTCTTC.

V gene TRBV6-5 combines with J gene TRBJ1-1; no firm D call. Germline V gives CDR1 MNHEY, CDR2 SVGAGI. V lost 8 bases and J lost 5, with 9 bases in between. CDR3 size: 11 residues. CDR3 protein: CASEVVTEAFF. The CDR3 DNA reads as TGTGCCAGCGAGGTGGTAACTGAAGCTTTCTTT.

The J gene is TRBJ2-3, the V gene TRBV24-1, with 7 bases identical to TRBD2. CDR3 length: 13 residues. V trimming: 9 bases; J trimming: 5 bases; junction bases outside the gene matches: 7. Germline lookup yields CDR1 KGHDR and CDR2 SFDVKD. The CDR3 spells CATPGGRGDTQYF. The DNA of the CDR3 is TGTGCCACCCCGGGAGGTAGAGGAGATACGCAGTATTTT.

The rearrangement links TRBV28 to TRBJ2-1; 8 bases match TRBD2. CDR3 length: 15 residues. After removal of 8 bases from V and 1 base from J, the junction contained 7 bases not matched to a gene. In germline, CDR1 is MDHEN, CDR2 SYDVKM. The CDR3 sequence is CASGRAGVSYNEQFF. In DNA form, the CDR3 reads TGTGCCAGCGGGAGAGCGGGAGTTTCCTACAATGAGCAGTTCTTC.

This clone was observed a single time. The V and J genes are TRBV4-1 and TRBJ2-5, with 10 positions matching TRBD2. Germline V gene data show CDR1 as MGHRA and CDR2 as YSYEKL. The ends lost 1 base at V and 2 bases at J; junction bases unmatched: 4. The CDR3 has 16 residues. The CDR3 nucleotides are TGCGCCAGCAGCCAAGGAACTAGCGGGGATCAAGAGACCCAGTACTTC. It translates to CASSQGTSGDQETQYF.